These T cell receptor beta chains were read from a single sample in a study of PD-L1 blockade in urothelial cancer. Profiling relied on immunoSEQ multiplex PCR, and the TCRdb table lists in-frame clones only, not all of them. The sample carries about 110,000 clones, under 95% recorded once. The sequences come from PBMCs, collected around atezolizumab (anti-PD-L1) treatment. These receptors were collected from a man between 60 and 75 years old with urothelial cancer. Each CDR3 is given with its conserved first and last residue. Fields, in order: V gene, D gene, J gene, clone size, CDR3 protein, CDR3 DNA. The D gene is left open where the match is weak. Part of the rows lack a size; the others show once, few, many or a class for expanded clones.

V: TRBV5-8; D: .; J: TRBJ2-7; size: .; CDR3: CASSLAAGLTYEQYF; DNA: TGTGCCAGCAGCTTGGCGGCAGGGCTTACCTACGAGCAGTACTTC
V: TRBV19; D: .; J: TRBJ1-1; size: .; CDR3: CASSPTGGLLGTEAFF; DNA: TGTGCCAGTAGTCCGACGGGAGGATTGTTGGGCACTGAAGCTTTCTTT
V: TRBV6-6; D: .; J: TRBJ1-1; size: .; CDR3: CASRTGRGQNTEAFF; DNA: TGTGCCAGCAGAACAGGCAGGGGCCAAAACACTGAAGCTTTCTTT
V: TRBV5-1; D: TRBD1; J: TRBJ2-7; size: .; CDR3: CASSLAAIETGLYEQYF; DNA: TGCGCCAGCAGCTTGGCCGCGATTGAGACAGGGCTTTACGAGCAGTACTTC
V: TRBV19; D: .; J: TRBJ2-3; size: .; CDR3: CASSIPGQGSSAGGIDTQYF; DNA: TGTGCCAGTAGTATCCCGGGACAGGGATCTTCAGCGGGAGGAATAGATACGCAGTATTTT
V: TRBV6-6; D: .; J: TRBJ1-5; size: .; CDR3: CASQQGPQQPQHF; DNA: TGTGCCAGCCAACAGGGACCTCAACAGCCCCAGCATTTT
V: TRBV9; D: .; J: TRBJ2-2; size: .; CDR3: CASSAHQGNTGELFF; DNA: TGTGCCAGCAGCGCCCACCAGGGGAACACCGGGGAGCTGTTTTTT
V: TRBV7-3; D: TRBD2; J: TRBJ2-2; size: .; CDR3: CASSAHSGRSAGELFF; DNA: TGTGCCAGCAGCGCGCATAGCGGGAGGTCGGCCGGGGAGCTGTTTTTT
V: TRBV18; D: TRBD2; J: TRBJ2-1; size: .; CDR3: CASSPGLADNEQFF; DNA: TGTGCCAGCTCACCAGGACTAGCAGACAATGAGCAGTTCTTC
V: TRBV7-2; D: TRBD1; J: TRBJ2-2; size: .; CDR3: CASSLGSQGARSGELFF; DNA: TGTGCCAGCAGCTTAGGCTCACAGGGGGCGCGTTCCGGGGAGCTGTTTTTT
V: TRBV11-2; D: .; J: TRBJ2-2; size: .; CDR3: CASGGHWGERDTGELFF; DNA: TGTGCCAGCGGCGGACACTGGGGGGAGCGGGACACCGGGGAGCTGTTTTTT
V: TRBV7-8; D: TRBD1; J: TRBJ2-7; size: .; CDR3: CASSLGQGASEQYF; DNA: TGTGCCAGCAGCTTAGGGCAGGGGGCATCCGAGCAGTACTTC
V: TRBV5-4; D: .; J: TRBJ2-2; size: .; CDR3: CASSLGTPNTGELFF; DNA: TGTGCCAGCAGCTTGGGCACTCCGAACACCGGGGAGCTGTTTTTT
V: TRBV7-2; D: TRBD1; J: TRBJ2-7; size: .; CDR3: CASSRDSTYEQYF; DNA: TGTGCCAGCAGCCGGGACAGCACCTACGAGCAGTACTTC
V: TRBV6-1; D: TRBD2; J: TRBJ2-3; size: .; CDR3: CASSDSSGGFNTQYF; DNA: TGTGCCAGCAGTGACTCTAGCGGGGGGTTCAATACGCAGTATTTT
V: TRBV7-2; D: TRBD2; J: TRBJ2-5; size: .; CDR3: CASSWGTSGQETQYF; DNA: TGTGCCAGCAGCTGGGGGACTAGCGGACAAGAGACCCAGTACTTC
V: TRBV2; D: .; J: TRBJ2-1; size: .; CDR3: CASSPSLLGAQYNEQFF; DNA: TGTGCCAGCAGTCCTTCGTTGCTGGGCGCGCAATACAATGAGCAGTTCTTC
V: TRBV20-1; D: .; J: TRBJ2-1; size: .; CDR3: CSARFLYEQFF; DNA: TGCAGTGCTAGATTTCTTTATGAGCAGTTCTTC
V: TRBV13; D: .; J: TRBJ2-2; size: .; CDR3: CASSLEGTGELFF; DNA: TGTGCCAGCAGCTTGGAGGGAACCGGGGAGCTGTTTTTT
V: TRBV12-5; D: .; J: TRBJ2-1; size: .; CDR3: CASGSPCWSYNEQFF; DNA: TGTGCTAGTGGTTCCCCTTGCTGGAGCTACAATGAGCAGTTCTTC
V: TRBV9; D: .; J: TRBJ2-2; size: once; CDR3: CASSAGQNTGELFF; DNA: TGTGCCAGCAGCGCGGGACAGAACACCGGGGAGCTGTTTTTT
V: TRBV27; D: .; J: TRBJ1-1; size: .; CDR3: CASSSPTRGTEAFF; DNA: TGTGCCAGCAGTTCCCCGACCAGGGGCACTGAAGCTTTCTTT
V: TRBV4-1; D: .; J: TRBJ1-1; size: .; CDR3: CASSQEGRGGTEAFF; DNA: TGCGCCAGCAGCCAAGAAGGCAGGGGCGGAACTGAAGCTTTCTTT
V: TRBV11-2; D: TRBD1; J: TRBJ2-7; size: .; CDR3: CASSLVTGTGAYEQYF; DNA: TGTGCCAGCAGCTTAGTAACCGGGACAGGCGCCTACGAGCAGTACTTC
V: TRBV10-3; D: .; J: TRBJ2-3; size: .; CDR3: CAIRRTASTDTQYF; DNA: TGTGCCATCAGGAGGACAGCTAGCACAGATACGCAGTATTTT
V: TRBV29-1; D: TRBD1; J: TRBJ1-2; size: .; CDR3: CSVETGGPYGYTF; DNA: TGCAGCGTTGAAACAGGGGGACCCTATGGCTACACCTTC
V: TRBV5-6; D: TRBD1; J: TRBJ2-5; size: .; CDR3: CASSSTGAGGETQYF; DNA: TGTGCCAGCAGCTCGACAGGGGCCGGGGGAGAGACCCAGTACTTC
V: TRBV5-1; D: TRBD1; J: TRBJ1-1; size: .; CDR3: CASSLDRVTEAFF; DNA: TGCGCCAGCAGCCTTGACAGGGTTACTGAAGCTTTCTTT
V: TRBV19; D: TRBD1; J: TRBJ1-5; size: .; CDR3: CASSTGQGRNQPQHF; DNA: TGTGCCAGTAGTACGGGACAGGGAAGAAATCAGCCCCAGCATTTT
V: TRBV19; D: TRBD2; J: TRBJ2-5; size: .; CDR3: CASTPVSGGEETQYF; DNA: TGTGCCAGTACCCCTGTGAGCGGGGGGGAAGAGACCCAGTACTTC
V: TRBV6-1; D: .; J: TRBJ2-1; size: .; CDR3: CASSVGAKIHNEQFF; DNA: TGTGCCAGCAGTGTAGGGGCGAAGATCCACAATGAGCAGTTCTTC
V: TRBV5-1; D: TRBD2; J: TRBJ2-7; size: .; CDR3: CASSHGLAGGSYEQYF; DNA: TGCGCCAGCAGCCATGGACTAGCGGGCGGCTCCTACGAGCAGTACTTC
V: TRBV19; D: .; J: TRBJ1-5; size: few; CDR3: CASSIESGSGGFNQPQHF; DNA: TGTGCCAGTAGTATAGAGTCCGGGAGTGGGGGTTTTAATCAGCCCCAGCATTTT
V: TRBV5-1; D: TRBD2; J: TRBJ2-7; size: .; CDR3: CASSLTWTSGRSSYEQYF; DNA: TGCGCCAGCAGCTTGACGTGGACTAGCGGGAGGAGCTCCTACGAGCAGTACTTC
V: TRBV7-2; D: TRBD2; J: TRBJ2-3; size: once; CDR3: CASSSSGSTDTQYF; DNA: TGTGCCAGCAGCTCTAGCGGCAGCACAGATACGCAGTATTTT
V: TRBV19; D: TRBD1; J: TRBJ1-1; size: .; CDR3: CASQSRLQGATEAFF; DNA: TGTGCCAGCCAGTCCCGGTTACAGGGGGCAACTGAAGCTTTCTTT
V: TRBV6-5; D: TRBD1; J: TRBJ2-3; size: .; CDR3: CASRDRMGTQYF; DNA: TGTGCCAGCCGGGACAGGATGGGTACGCAGTATTTT
V: TRBV15; D: .; J: TRBJ1-1; size: .; CDR3: CATSPQRTMSRDTEAFF; DNA: TGTGCCACCAGCCCTCAACGGACAATGTCTAGGGACACTGAAGCTTTCTTT
V: TRBV5-6; D: .; J: TRBJ2-5; size: .; CDR3: CASSPTNKETQYF; DNA: TGTGCCAGCAGCCCCACTAACAAAGAGACCCAGTACTTC
V: TRBV27; D: .; J: TRBJ2-7; size: .; CDR3: CASSFSPGVFEQYF; DNA: TGTGCCAGCAGTTTTTCCCCTGGAGTGTTCGAGCAGTACTTC
V: TRBV4-3; D: .; J: TRBJ2-3; size: .; CDR3: CASSQDSPADTQYF; DNA: TGCGCCAGCAGCCAAGATTCTCCTGCAGATACGCAGTATTTT
V: TRBV5-1; D: TRBD2; J: TRBJ2-2; size: .; CDR3: CASSFLADNTGELFF; DNA: TGCGCCAGCAGCTTCCTAGCGGATAACACCGGGGAGCTGTTTTTT
V: TRBV5-6; D: TRBD1; J: TRBJ1-2; size: .; CDR3: CASSVKRDSYGYTF; DNA: TGTGCCAGCAGCGTAAAAAGGGACAGCTATGGCTACACCTTC
V: TRBV6-6; D: .; J: TRBJ2-7; size: .; CDR3: CASRNEVGQYF; DNA: TGTGCCAGCAGGAACGAGGTTGGGCAGTACTTC
V: TRBV6-6; D: .; J: TRBJ1-2; size: .; CDR3: CASRQNYGYTF; DNA: TGTGCCAGCAGACAGAACTATGGCTACACCTTC
V: TRBV7-9; D: .; J: TRBJ2-5; size: .; CDR3: CASSTLGGGDGETQYF; DNA: TGTGCCAGCAGCACCCTTGGAGGGGGGGACGGGGAGACCCAGTACTTC
V: TRBV5-1; D: TRBD2; J: TRBJ2-1; size: .; CDR3: CASSLTLTSGKQFF; DNA: TGCGCCAGCAGCTTGACCCTGACTAGCGGGAAGCAGTTCTTC
V: TRBV9; D: .; J: TRBJ2-1; size: once; CDR3: CASSVEGGGASRNEQFF; DNA: TGTGCCAGCAGCGTAGAGGGTGGGGGGGCCTCTCGCAATGAGCAGTTCTTC
V: TRBV2; D: .; J: TRBJ2-3; size: .; CDR3: CASEGSTDTQYF; DNA: TGTGCCAGCGAGGGCAGTACAGATACGCAGTATTTT
V: TRBV28; D: .; J: TRBJ1-2; size: .; CDR3: CASSSDRYGYTF; DNA: TGTGCCAGCAGTTCGGACAGATATGGCTACACCTTC
V: TRBV9; D: .; J: TRBJ2-3; size: once; CDR3: CASSVGPSTDTQYF; DNA: TGTGCCAGCAGCGTAGGTCCAAGCACAGATACGCAGTATTTT
V: TRBV7-9; D: TRBD1; J: TRBJ1-1; size: .; CDR3: CASSRGTGAGDTEAFF; DNA: TGTGCCAGCAGCAGAGGGACAGGGGCGGGGGACACTGAAGCTTTCTTT
V: TRBV5-6; D: TRBD2; J: TRBJ2-3; size: .; CDR3: CASSFLAGVYPPQDTQYF; DNA: TGTGCCAGCAGCTTTTTAGCGGGAGTTTACCCACCACAAGATACGCAGTATTTT
V: TRBV12-5; D: TRBD1; J: TRBJ1-2; size: once; CDR3: CASGSGQGTIYGYTF; DNA: TGTGCTAGTGGTTCGGGACAGGGGACCATCTATGGCTACACCTTC
V: TRBV7-2; D: .; J: TRBJ2-1; size: .; CDR3: CASSSLAYNEQFF; DNA: TGTGCCAGCAGCTCTTTAGCGTACAATGAGCAGTTCTTC
V: TRBV14; D: .; J: TRBJ1-2; size: .; CDR3: CASSQGGRGSNYGYTF; DNA: TGTGCCAGCAGCCAAGGGGGTCGAGGGTCTAACTATGGCTACACCTTC